The next 21 T cell receptor beta chains were all read from a single sample in a study of blood T cell repertoires in COVID-19. Sequencing used immunoSEQ multiplex PCR; TCRdb keeps in-frame clones, though not all of them. The sample includes 130,000 or so clones, 70% to 85% seen only once; the top ten take roughly 4.3%. Sequencing input: peripheral blood. These receptors were obtained from a woman in her 70s with acute or convalescent COVID-19.

The rearrangement joins TRBV3-1 (or the pseudogene TRBV3-2) to TRBJ2-3, with TRBD1 as a possible D gene (5 bases). The ends were cut back, 0 bases at V and 6 bases at J, with 10 bases in the middle. CDR3 length: 14 amino acids. Germline assignment: CDR1 LGHDT and CDR2 YNNKEL (reference sequence). CDR3 bases: TGTGCCAGCAGCCAAGACAGGGTTTCCGATACGCAGTATTTT. It yields the protein CASSQDRVSDTQYF.

Only one count was recorded for this clone. The chain carries TRBV5-4 and TRBJ1-2; TRBD1 matches 8 bases. V trimming: 1 base; J trimming: 6 bases; junction bases outside the gene matches: 8. The CDR3 consists of 15 residues. Germline lookup yields CDR1 SGHNT and CDR2 YYREEE (reference sequence). CDR3 region: CASSLSGTGLNGYTF. The CDR3 DNA reads TGTGCCAGCAGCTTGTCCGGGACAGGCCTTAATGGCTACACCTTC.

The rearrangement links TRBV4-1 to TRBJ1-2, with D perhaps TRBD1 (6 bases). The CDR3 has 14 amino acids. V was shortened by 0 bases and J by 4 bases, with 9 bases between the two germline ends. Germline CDR1 MGHRA, CDR2 YSYEKL. CDR3 coding DNA: TGCGCCAGCAGCCAAGATCGAGGGGGCTATGGCTACACCTTC. Translated: CASSQDRGGYGYTF.

This chain joins TRBV24-1 and TRBJ1-1; unclear D gene. Trimming removed 4 bases from V and 1 base from J, with 9 bases in between. There are 14 residues in the CDR3. The germline V gene has CDR1 KGHDR and CDR2 SFDVKD. This CDR3 is CATSESDKNTEAFF. The CDR3 DNA sequence: TGTGCCACCAGTGAATCTGACAAGAACACTGAAGCTTTCTTT.

This clone was counted a few times. This sequence joins TRBV19 and TRBJ1-5; no clear D gene. The CDR3 totals 14 residues. Trimming removed 7 bases at V and 3 bases at J, with 13 bases between. From germline, CDR1 is LNHDA and CDR2 SQIVND (reference sequence). CDR3 residues: CASMFRGNNQPQHF. Written as DNA, the CDR3 is TGTGCCAGTATGTTTCGAGGGAACAATCAGCCCCAGCATTTT.

The V gene is TRBV7-8, the J gene TRBJ2-5, with TRBD2 matching 7 bases. Germline V CDR1 and CDR2: SGHVS, FQNEAQ. Trimming took 5 bases from V and 2 from J; bases not matched to a gene: 8. CDR3 length equals 15 residues. CDR3 coding DNA: TGTGCCAGCAGCCCCCCCCGGGGGGATCAAGAGACCCAGTACTTC. The encoded protein is CASSPPRGDQETQYF.

This chain joins TRBV6-6 and TRBJ1-5; no clear D gene. The germline V and J ends were trimmed by 8 bases and 0 bases, with 14 bases remaining between them. The CDR3 runs to 15 residues. Germline V gives CDR1 MNHNY, CDR2 SVGAGI (reference sequence). The CDR3 loop is CASLGGRLSNQPQHF. The DNA for the CDR3 is TGTGCCAGCTTAGGTGGAAGACTTAGCAATCAGCCCCAGCATTTT.

This sequence joins TRBV6-2 or TRBV6-3 and TRBJ2-5; perhaps TRBD2 as D (6 bases). V was cut by 6 bases and J by 5 bases, with 13 bases left in between. The CDR3 has 13 residues. Looked up from germline, CDR1 is MNHEY and CDR2 is SVGEGT. CDR3 nucleotide sequence: TGTGCCAGCAGCCCTATGGCGGGGGAGACCCAGTACTTC. It translates to CASSPMAGETQYF.

The rearrangement links TRBV6-6 to TRBJ1-1; TRBD1 aligns across 7 bases. The CDR3 totals 14 residues. J gave up 1 base and V 6 bases, and 5 bases lay outside the gene matches. The V gene's germline CDR1 is MNHNY and CDR2 SVGAGI (reference sequence). The CDR3 region is CASRPRGTNTEAFF. DNA for the CDR3: TGTGCCAGCAGACCCAGGGGGACGAACACTGAAGCTTTCTTT.

This clone has a handful of counts. This chain connects TRBV7-2 to TRBJ1-2, with a tentative D call TRBD1 (5 bases). V lost 6 bases and J lost 7, with 18 bases in between. From germline, CDR1 is SGHTA and CDR2 FQGNSA. This CDR3 has 14 amino acids. Written as DNA, the CDR3 is TGTGCCAGCAGTGGCAGGGCGAACTCTGGTGGCTACACCTTC. Amino acids: CASSGRANSGGYTF.

This clone was observed a single time. The chain combines TRBV12-3 or TRBV12-4 with TRBJ1-2, with D perhaps TRBD1 (6 bases). The V end lost 5 bases, the J end lost 4 bases, and 11 bases lay between the germline ends. The CDR3 extends over 13 amino acids. CDR3 in amino acids: CASSKQGAYGYTF. The CDR3 nucleotides are TGTGCCAGCAGTAAACAGGGCGCCTATGGCTACACCTTC.

The chain uses TRBV9 and TRBJ2-5; TRBD2 matches at 8 bases. This CDR3 contains 16 residues. The V gene's germline CDR1 is SGDLS and CDR2 YYNGEE. V dropped 1 base and J dropped 3; count of bases not matched to a gene: 8. CDR3 residues: CASSVSSGGWKETQYF. The CDR3 DNA reads as TGTGCCAGCAGCGTATCCAGCGGGGGATGGAAAGAGACCCAGTACTTC.

The chain has TRBV6-1 and TRBJ2-2, with D perhaps TRBD2 (7 bases). CDR3 size: 16 residues. Germline V gene data show CDR1 as MNHNS and CDR2 as SASEGT. The V end lost 0 bases, the J end lost 4 bases, and 12 bases lay between the germline ends. CDR3 protein: CASSEAAGALTGELFF. CDR3 DNA: TGTGCCAGCAGTGAAGCGGCGGGGGCGCTCACCGGGGAGCTGTTTTTT.

The chain links TRBV2 to TRBJ1-6; 10 nucleotides align to TRBD1. J lost 10 bases, V lost 7 bases, and 4 bases had no gene match. This CDR3 spans 13 amino acids. Germline V gene data show CDR1 as SNHLY and CDR2 as FYNNEI. The CDR3 region is CASKGQGFSPLHF. CDR3 in DNA: TGTGCCAGCAAGGGACAGGGGTTCTCACCCCTCCACTTT.

V gene TRBV9 combines with J gene TRBJ2-2; TRBD2 is a possible D gene (5 bases). V gave up 4 bases and J gave up 3 bases, with 10 bases separating them. The CDR3 is made up of 14 amino acids. Germline lookup yields CDR1 SGDLS and CDR2 YYNGEE. CDR3 protein: CASSPRADTGELFF. The CDR3 region has the DNA TGTGCCAGCAGCCCGCGGGCGGACACCGGGGAGCTGTTTTTT.

The genes are TRBV3-1 (or the pseudogene TRBV3-2) and TRBJ1-5; 8 bases map to TRBD1. V was pared by 1 base and J by 6 bases, with 5 bases of the junction left unmatched. The V gene's germline CDR1 is LGHDT and CDR2 YNNKEL (reference sequence). This CDR3 is 15 amino acids long. CDR3 protein: CASSQGARGLQPQHF. The CDR3 coding sequence is TGTGCCAGCAGCCAAGGTGCCAGGGGGCTTCAGCCCCAGCATTTT.

This chain links TRBV4-3 with TRBJ1-2; possible D gene TRBD1, 5 bases. This CDR3 spans 13 amino acids. V lost 1 base, J lost 5 bases, and 8 bases lay in between. The V gene's germline CDR1 is LGHNA and CDR2 YSLEER. The CDR3 region has the DNA TGCGCCAGCAGCCAAGTAGCAGGGTATGGCTACACCTTC. It codes for CASSQVAGYGYTF.

The rearrangement joins TRBV4-3 to TRBJ1-1; D perhaps matches TRBD1 (5 bases). There are 13 residues in the CDR3. V lost 4 bases to trimming and J lost 7 bases, with 13 bases between them. Per the germline V gene, CDR1 is LGHNA and CDR2 is YSLEER. CDR3 sequence reads: CASSLDRGVEAFF. The DNA for the CDR3 is TGCGCCAGCAGCCTCGATCGGGGGGTTGAAGCTTTCTTT.

Many counts were recorded for this clone. The CDR3 here is CASSFGQGYSPLHF. The CDR3 bases are TGTGCCAGCAGCTTTGGACAGGGGTATTCACCCCTCCACTTT. V gene TRBV7-9 combines with J gene TRBJ1-6; the match to TRBD1 covers 9 bases. The CDR3 contains 14 residues. Germline CDR1 SEHNR, CDR2 FQNEAQ (reference sequence). With V trimmed by 3 bases and J by 8 bases, 2 bases remained unmatched.

On this clone: This sample also contains other DNA sequences that code for the same CDR3. V and J are TRBV29-1 and TRBJ1-5; 9 nucleotides align to TRBD1. This CDR3 contains 15 residues. The germline gives CDR1 SQVTM, CDR2 ANQGSEA. Here the CDR3 reads CSVGTGLTGNQPQHF. The CDR3 DNA is TGCAGTGTAGGGACAGGGTTAACGGGCAATCAGCCCCAGCATTTT.

The CDR3 nucleotides are TGCGCCAGCAGGCGTGGACTAGCGGGGAGAGGAGGTGAGCAGTTCTTC. It translates to CASRRGLAGRGGEQFF. The rearrangement joins TRBV4-1 to TRBJ2-1; 12 positions agree with TRBD2. J was trimmed by 9 bases and V by 6 bases; bases with no gene match: 12. CDR3 length: 16 residues. Germline CDR1 MGHRA, CDR2 YSYEKL.